This T cell receptor (beta chain) was obtained from a study of technical replicates of blood from several donors. The protocol was immunoSEQ multiplex PCR, while the TCRdb copy is restricted to in-frame clones and leaves out a portion. The sample yields 75,000 to 95,000 clones, roughly 94% seen once. V shed 0 bases, J shed 5 bases, and the junction held 10 bases outside the gene matches. Germline-derived CDR1 and CDR2 are SGHVS and FQNEAQ. The CDR3 is 16 amino acids. The sample comprised T cells isolated from PBMCs. V gene TRBV7-8 combines with J gene TRBJ2-7; 7 bases are a match to TRBD2. The receptor's source is a human donor in good health. CDR3 nucleotide sequence: TGTGCCAGCAGCTTAGCGGGGAGCGGGATTGCCCACGAGCAGTACTTC. It encodes CASSLAGSGIAHEQYF.